Below, 11 T cell receptor beta chains from the same sample are listed, as sequenced in a study of healthy donors' naive CD4 and CD8 T cells (dated by TCRdb to the mid-2010s). These reads were obtained on a 454 GS FLX Titanium. A previously published linear amplification protocol was used to build the TCR libraries, starting from about 0.55 ug of total RNA. The public reads were reprocessed in TCRdb via fastp at Q25 and MiXCR, keeping in-frame beta chains. A single entry per CDR3 protein holds the most common genes and DNA from its merged rows. The table for this sample lists 200,000 or so distinct CDR3 sequences; around three quarters of them were counted only once. Clones ranked in the top ten supply roughly 2.3% of the sample. Sequencing was done on a sample of naive CD4+ and CD8+ T cells sorted from blood, pooled from several donors. Per the publication, the cell subset or site label means: FACS-sorted naive CD4+ (CD45RO-CD45RA+) and naive CD8+ (CD45RA+CD27bright) T cells. These receptors all stem from a pool of human donors in good health; the sample pools cells from several healthy donors.

The gene calls are TRBV19 and TRBJ2-7; 7 bases are a match to TRBD1. CDR3 length: 15 residues. Per germline, CDR1 LNHDA and CDR2 SQIVND (reference sequence). V lost 2 bases, J lost 2 bases, and 6 bases stayed unmatched. The CDR3 loop reads CASSIMTGPTYEQYF. The DNA of the CDR3 is TGTGCCAGTAGTATAATGACAGGGCCTACCTACGAGCAGTACTTC.

This clonotype appeared a single time. The chain is built from TRBV19 and TRBJ1-5; the D is unclear. Germline CDR1 reads LNHDA; CDR2 reads SQIVND (reference sequence). Between the trimmed V and J ends, which lost 5 bases and 0 bases, there was a span of 14 bases. This CDR3 has 16 amino acids. CDR3 nucleotide sequence: TGTGCCAGTAGTCCAATACGGACGGATAGCAATCAGCCCCAGCATTTT. Its translation is CASSPIRTDSNQPQHF.

The chain links TRBV29-1 to TRBJ2-5; the D is unclear. Germline V gene lookup returns CDR1 SQVTM and CDR2 ANQGSEA. The CDR3 length is 9 residues. V was pared by 5 bases and J by 5 bases, with 3 bases between. CDR3 nucleotides: TGCAGCGTTCCTGAGACCCAGTACTTC. It is translated as CSVPETQYF.

The V and J genes are TRBV29-1 and TRBJ2-2, with 11 bases lining up with TRBD1. The germline V gene has CDR1 SQVTM and CDR2 ANQGSEA. This CDR3 spans 16 amino acids. J was trimmed by 7 bases and V by 0 bases; bases with no gene match: 7. The CDR3 nucleotides are TGCAGCGTTGAAGATCGAGGGACAGGGGGTGTCGGGGAGCTGTTTTTT. Amino acids: CSVEDRGTGGVGELFF.

The chain joins TRBV6-6 to TRBJ2-5, with a possible D match to TRBD2 (5 bases). This CDR3 has 15 residues. The V and J ends lost 0 bases and 5 bases respectively, with 13 bases between them. CDR1 is MNHNY, CDR2 SVGAGI, per germline (reference sequence). CDR3 DNA: TGTGCCAGCAGTTACTCGACTATTGTTCGGGAGACCCAGTACTTC. Protein: CASSYSTIVRETQYF.

The chain employs TRBV7-9 and TRBJ2-1, with D tentatively TRBD2 (6 bases). The CDR3 contains 15 residues. Germline values: CDR1 SEHNR, CDR2 FQNEAQ (reference sequence). Between the trimmed V and J ends, which lost 10 bases and 5 bases, there was a span of 21 bases. The CDR3 here is CAISGEVELNNEQFF. The CDR3 nucleotides read TGTGCCATTTCCGGGGAGGTCGAGCTAAACAATGAGCAGTTCTTC.

V gene TRBV11-2 combines with J gene TRBJ2-5; 7 nucleotides align to TRBD2. This CDR3 contains 15 residues. Germline-derived CDR1 and CDR2 are SGHAT and FQNNGV. After removal of 0 bases from V and 4 bases from J, the junction contained 5 bases not matched to a gene. The CDR3 nucleotides are TGTGCCAGCAGCTTAGACGGCTGGGAGGGAGAGACCCAGTACTTC. Translation gives CASSLDGWEGETQYF.

The chain is built from TRBV12-3 or TRBV12-4 and TRBJ2-7, with a weak D call TRBD1 (5 bases). This CDR3 is 14 amino acids long. Deletions cut 0 bases from V and 3 bases from J, with 9 bases between. The CDR3 sequence: CASSLAREGYEQYF. In DNA, the CDR3 is TGTGCCAGCAGTTTAGCCAGGGAAGGCTACGAGCAGTACTTC.

V usage is TRBV29-1 and J usage is TRBJ1-1; D gene uncertain. This CDR3 has 12 amino acids. The germline gives CDR1 SQVTM, CDR2 ANQGSEA. Trimming removed 5 bases from V and 0 bases from J, with 7 bases in between. This CDR3 reads CSVYHLNTEAFF. The DNA for the CDR3 is TGCAGCGTTTACCACCTGAACACTGAAGCTTTCTTT.

The rearrangement joins TRBV6-5 to TRBJ2-7; D tentatively fits TRBD1 or TRBD2 (5 bases each). Germline V gene lookup returns CDR1 MNHEY and CDR2 SVGAGI. Trimming stripped 2 bases from V and 4 bases from J, with 12 bases between. CDR3 size: 14 residues. The CDR3 nucleotides read TGTGCCAGCAGTTACGGCAGGGAGAGGTACGAGCAGTACTTC. Translated: CASSYGRERYEQYF.

The chain links TRBV27 to TRBJ2-1; TRBD1 is a possible D gene (5 bases). The germline V and J ends were trimmed by 5 bases and 5 bases, with 10 bases remaining between them. Germline V gene lookup returns CDR1 MNHEY and CDR2 SMNVEV (reference sequence). The CDR3 sequence is 13 residues long. The DNA for the CDR3 is TGTGCCAGCAGTAGAACAGGTAACAATGAGCAGTTCTTC. It is translated as CASSRTGNNEQFF.